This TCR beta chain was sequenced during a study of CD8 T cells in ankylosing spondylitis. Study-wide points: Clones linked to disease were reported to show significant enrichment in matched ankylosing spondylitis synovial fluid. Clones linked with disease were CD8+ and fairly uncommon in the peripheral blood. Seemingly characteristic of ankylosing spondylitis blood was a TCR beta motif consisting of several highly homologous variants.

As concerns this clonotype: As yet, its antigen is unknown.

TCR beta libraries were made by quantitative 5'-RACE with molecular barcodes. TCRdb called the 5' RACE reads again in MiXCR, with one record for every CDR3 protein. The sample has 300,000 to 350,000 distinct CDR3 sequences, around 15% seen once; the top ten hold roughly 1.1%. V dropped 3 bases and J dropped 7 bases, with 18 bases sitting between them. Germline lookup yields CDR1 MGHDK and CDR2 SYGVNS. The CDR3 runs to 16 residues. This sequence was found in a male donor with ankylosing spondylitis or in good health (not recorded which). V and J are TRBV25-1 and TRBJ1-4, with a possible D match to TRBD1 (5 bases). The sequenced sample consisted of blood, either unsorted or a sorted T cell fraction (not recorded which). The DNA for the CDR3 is TGTGCCAGCAGTGAGACCTCGCAACGTGGGGGTGAAAAACTGTTTTTT. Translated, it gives CASSETSQRGGEKLFF.